This T cell receptor beta chain comes out of a study of lymphopenia after photon versus proton radiotherapy. The CDR3 spans 16 residues. Germline values: CDR1 SGHNT, CDR2 YYREEE (reference sequence). Trimming shortened V by 4 bases and J by 2 bases, and 18 bases separated the two germline ends. Clones were sequenced by immunoSEQ multiplex PCR, and TCRdb holds only the in-frame ones, with some missing. The sample includes 60,000 or so clones, 87% seen only once; the top ten take 9.5% to 15%. Here the sequenced sample was peripheral blood, taken from a patient treated with proton-based radiotherapy. This TCR was recovered from a man at least 80 years old with esophageal cancer. The chain carries TRBV5-4 and TRBJ2-5; the D is unclear. This CDR3 reads CASSGSPFLSQETQYF. CDR3 DNA: TGTGCCAGCAGCGGGTCCCCTTTTCTATCTCAAGAGACCCAGTACTTC.